These 5 T cell receptor beta chains came from one sample sequenced in a study of PD-1 blockade in classical Hodgkin lymphoma. Libraries were prepared by immunoSEQ multiplex PCR; TCRdb keeps only in-frame clonotypes and omits some of them. The sample has 50,000 to 65,000 clones; nearly 90% are singletons. Specified time point: cycle 4 day 1 (C4D1), after around six weeks of nivolumab. In every patient, relapse followed autologous stem cell transplantation, while exposure to brentuximab vedotin differed. The sequenced sample was peripheral blood mononuclear cells (PBMCs), obtained before the fourth cycle of nivolumab. These receptors came from a human donor with classical Hodgkin lymphoma.

The chain employs TRBV7-6 and TRBJ1-5; a weak D match, TRBD1 (5 bases). V was shortened by 0 bases and J by 7 bases, with 16 bases between the two germline ends. This CDR3 comprises 16 residues. Germline values: CDR1 SGHVS, CDR2 FNYEAQ. This CDR3 is CASSLASGAAPQPQHF. The CDR3 region has the DNA TGTGCCAGCAGCTTAGCGAGCGGGGCAGCCCCCCAGCCCCAGCATTTT.

This sequence joins TRBV5-1 and TRBJ2-7, with D possibly being TRBD1 (6 bases). The ends were cut back, 5 bases at V and 5 bases at J, with 20 bases in the middle. Germline V gene lookup returns CDR1 SGHRS and CDR2 YFSETQ. This CDR3 has 15 residues. The CDR3 region is CASRRGTESLNEQYF. The DNA of the CDR3 is TGCGCCAGCAGAAGGGGGACCGAGTCCCTCAACGAGCAGTACTTC.

The rearrangement links TRBV7-9 to TRBJ1-5; no firm D call. This CDR3 region has 16 residues. V lost 5 bases, J lost 2 bases, and 16 bases lay in between. The germline CDR1 and CDR2 sequences are SEHNR and FQNEAQ (reference sequence). CDR3 protein: CASSQGYGSGNQPQHF. CDR3 DNA sequence: TGTGCCAGCAGCCAAGGGTACGGATCGGGCAATCAGCCCCAGCATTTT.

V and J are TRBV6-5 and TRBJ2-6, with a weak D call TRBD2 (6 bases). The CDR3 spans 15 residues. Germline V CDR1 and CDR2: MNHEY, SVGAGI. The V end lost 6 bases, the J end lost 2 bases, and 11 bases lay between the germline ends. CDR3 region: CASRGSGAGANVLTF. The CDR3 DNA reads TGTGCCAGCAGGGGATCGGGGGCTGGGGCCAACGTCCTGACTTTC.

In the case of this clone: At the DNA level, this CDR3 is encoded by other sequences in the same sample as well. V usage is TRBV7-9 and J usage is TRBJ1-4, with TRBD1 matching over 7 bases. The CDR3 length is 15 residues. Germline V gene sequence: CDR1 SEHNR, CDR2 FQNEAQ (reference sequence). J was trimmed by 7 bases and V by 9 bases; bases with no gene match: 14. In DNA form, the CDR3 reads TGTGCCAGTGGATTAAGACAGGGAATAAGTGAAAAACTGTTTTTT. Amino acid sequence: CASGLRQGISEKLFF. Full variable domain (missing parts from reference TRBV7-9 and TRBJ1-4): DTGVSQNPRHKITKRGQNVTFRCDPISEHNRLYWYRQTLGQGPEFLTYFQNEAQLEKSRLLSDRFSAERPKGSFSTLEIQRTEQGDSAMYLCASGLRQGISEKLFFGSGTQLSVL.